This TCR beta chain was identified in a study of blood T cell repertoires in COVID-19. On the study more broadly: Sources were T cells, B-cell-depleted T cells, or PBMCs; the material itself was cDNA or gDNA.

TCRdb keeps only in-frame clones here, not all; method: immunoSEQ multiplex PCR. The data contain 250,000 to 300,000 clones, approximately 90% of them seen just once; the ten biggest clones take up 3.6%. CDR3 length: 15 amino acids. The germline gives CDR1 MNHNS, CDR2 SASEGT. The ends were cut back, 3 bases at V and 2 bases at J, with 13 bases in the middle. The rearrangement uses TRBV6-1 and TRBJ1-1, with a tentative D call TRBD1 (6 bases). This TCR was recovered from a man aged 18 to 29 with active or convalescent COVID-19. Sequences were obtained from peripheral blood. CDR3 in DNA: TGTGCCAGCAGTGATTTCGGGACACTCAACACTGAAGCTTTCTTT. It specifies CASSDFGTLNTEAFF.